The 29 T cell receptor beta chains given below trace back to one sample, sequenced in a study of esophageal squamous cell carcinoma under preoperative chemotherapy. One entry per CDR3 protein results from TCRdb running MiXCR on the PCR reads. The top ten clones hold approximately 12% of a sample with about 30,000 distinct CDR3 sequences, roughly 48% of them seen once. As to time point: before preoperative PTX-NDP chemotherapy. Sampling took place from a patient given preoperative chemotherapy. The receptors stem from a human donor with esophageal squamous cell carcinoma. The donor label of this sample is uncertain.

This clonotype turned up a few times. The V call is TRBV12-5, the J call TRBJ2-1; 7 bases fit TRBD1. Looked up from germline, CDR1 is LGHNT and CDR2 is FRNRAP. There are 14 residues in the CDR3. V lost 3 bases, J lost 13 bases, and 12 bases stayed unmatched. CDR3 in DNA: TGTGCTAGTGGTTTAGGGACAGCCAAAAACATTCAGTTCTTC. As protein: CASGLGTAKNIQFF.

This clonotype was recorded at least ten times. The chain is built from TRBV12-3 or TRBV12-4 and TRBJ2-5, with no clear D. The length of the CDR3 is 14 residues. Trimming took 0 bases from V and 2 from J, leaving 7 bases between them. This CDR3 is CASSLALGQETQYF. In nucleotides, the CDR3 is TGTGCCAGCAGTTTAGCGCTGGGGCAAGAGACCCAGTACTTC.

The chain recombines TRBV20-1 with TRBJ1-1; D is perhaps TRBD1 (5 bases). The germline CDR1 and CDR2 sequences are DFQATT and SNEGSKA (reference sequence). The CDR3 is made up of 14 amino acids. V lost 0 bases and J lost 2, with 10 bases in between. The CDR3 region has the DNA TGCAGTGCTAGAGATGGGGGAGGAAACACTGAAGCTTTCTTT. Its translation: CSARDGGGNTEAFF.

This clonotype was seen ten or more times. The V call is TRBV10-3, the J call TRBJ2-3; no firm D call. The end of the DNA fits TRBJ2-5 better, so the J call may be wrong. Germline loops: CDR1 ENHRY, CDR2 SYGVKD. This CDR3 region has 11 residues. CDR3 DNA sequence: TGTGCCTCTGCCCAGCAAGAGACCCAGTACTTC. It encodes CASAQQETQYF.

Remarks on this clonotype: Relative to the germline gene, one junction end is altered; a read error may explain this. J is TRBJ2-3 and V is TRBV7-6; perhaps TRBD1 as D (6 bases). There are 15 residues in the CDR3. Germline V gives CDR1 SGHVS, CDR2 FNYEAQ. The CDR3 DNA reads TGTGGCAGGGGCTCAGGAGCCAGGGACACAGATACCCAGTATTTT. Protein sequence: CGRGSGARDTDTQYF.

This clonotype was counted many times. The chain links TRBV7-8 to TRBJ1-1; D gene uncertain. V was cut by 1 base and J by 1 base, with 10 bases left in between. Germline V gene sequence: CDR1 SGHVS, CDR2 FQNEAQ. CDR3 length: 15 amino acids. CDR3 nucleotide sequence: TGTGCCAGCAGCTTAGGTCAGGTGACGAACACTGAAGCTTTCTTT. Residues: CASSLGQVTNTEAFF.

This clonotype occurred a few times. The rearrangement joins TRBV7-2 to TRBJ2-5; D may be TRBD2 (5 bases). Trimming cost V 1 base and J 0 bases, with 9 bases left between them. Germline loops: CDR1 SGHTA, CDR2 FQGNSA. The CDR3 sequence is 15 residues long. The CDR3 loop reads CASSLGSGNQETQYF. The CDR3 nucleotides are TGTGCCAGCAGCTTAGGTTCGGGGAACCAAGAGACCCAGTACTTC.

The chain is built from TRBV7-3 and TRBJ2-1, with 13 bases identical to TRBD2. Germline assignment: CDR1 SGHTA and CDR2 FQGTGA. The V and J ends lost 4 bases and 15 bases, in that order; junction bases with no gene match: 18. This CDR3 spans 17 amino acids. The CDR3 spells CASSSAPGTSGVLGTFF. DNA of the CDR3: TGTGCCAGCAGCTCGGCACCCGGGACTAGCGGGGTTCTCGGGACGTTCTTC.

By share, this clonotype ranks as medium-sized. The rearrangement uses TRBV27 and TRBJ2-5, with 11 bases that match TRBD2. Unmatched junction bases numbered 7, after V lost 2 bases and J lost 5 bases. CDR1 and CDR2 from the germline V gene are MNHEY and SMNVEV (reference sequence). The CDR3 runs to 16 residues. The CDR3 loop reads CASSLSTSGRWETQYF. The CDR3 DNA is TGTGCCAGCAGTTTAAGTACTAGCGGGAGATGGGAGACCCAGTACTTC.

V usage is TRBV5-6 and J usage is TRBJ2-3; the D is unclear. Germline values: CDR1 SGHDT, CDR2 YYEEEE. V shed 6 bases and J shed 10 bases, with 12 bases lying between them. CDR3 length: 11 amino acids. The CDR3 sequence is CASTPCPAQYF. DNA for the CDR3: TGTGCCAGCACCCCCTGTCCGGCGCAGTATTTT. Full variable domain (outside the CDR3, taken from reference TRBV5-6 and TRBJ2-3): DAGVTQSPTHLIKTRGQQVTLRCSPKSGHDTVSWYQQALGQGPQFIFQYYEEEERQRGNFPDRFSGHQFPNYSSELNVNALLLGDSALYLCASTPCPAQYFGPGTRLTVL.

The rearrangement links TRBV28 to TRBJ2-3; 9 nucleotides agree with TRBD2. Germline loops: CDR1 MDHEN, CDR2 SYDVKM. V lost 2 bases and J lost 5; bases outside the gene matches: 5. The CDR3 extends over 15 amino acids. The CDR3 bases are TGTGCCAGCAGTTTAGCGGGAGGGCCGGTAGATACGCAGTATTTT. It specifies CASSLAGGPVDTQYF.

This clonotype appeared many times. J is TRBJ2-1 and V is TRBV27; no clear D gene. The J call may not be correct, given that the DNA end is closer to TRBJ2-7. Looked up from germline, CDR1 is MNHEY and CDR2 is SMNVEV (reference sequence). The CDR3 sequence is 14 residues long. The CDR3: CASSLGGSYNEQYF. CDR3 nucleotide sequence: TGTGCCAGCAGTTTAGGTGGCTCCTACAATGAGCAGTACTTC.

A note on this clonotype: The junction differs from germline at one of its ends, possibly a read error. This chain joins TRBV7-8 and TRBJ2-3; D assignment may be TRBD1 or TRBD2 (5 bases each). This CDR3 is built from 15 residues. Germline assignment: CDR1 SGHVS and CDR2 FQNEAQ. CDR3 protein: CGSGLGQRAKDTQYF. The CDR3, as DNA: TGTGGCAGCGGCTTGGGGCAGCGAGCCAAAGACACTCAGTACTTT.

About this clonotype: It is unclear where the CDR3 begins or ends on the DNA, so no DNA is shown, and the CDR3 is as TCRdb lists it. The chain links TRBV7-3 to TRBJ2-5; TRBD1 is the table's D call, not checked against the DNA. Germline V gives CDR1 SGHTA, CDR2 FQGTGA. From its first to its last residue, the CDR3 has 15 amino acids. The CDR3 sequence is CASPPVGVGAKTLTF.

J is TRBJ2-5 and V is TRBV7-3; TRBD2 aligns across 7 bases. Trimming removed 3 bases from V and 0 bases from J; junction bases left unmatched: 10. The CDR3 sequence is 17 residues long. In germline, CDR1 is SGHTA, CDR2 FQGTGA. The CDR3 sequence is CASSLGLGGGDQETQYF. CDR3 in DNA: TGTGCCAGCAGCTTGGGGCTGGGGGGAGGGGACCAAGAGACCCAGTACTTC.

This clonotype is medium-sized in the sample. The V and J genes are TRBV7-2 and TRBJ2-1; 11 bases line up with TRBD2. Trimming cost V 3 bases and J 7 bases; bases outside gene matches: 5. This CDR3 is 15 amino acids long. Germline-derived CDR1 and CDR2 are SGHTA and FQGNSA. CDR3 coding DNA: TGTGCCAGCAGCTTGGCCGCTAGCGGGAGGAATGAGCAGTTCTTC. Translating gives CASSLAASGRNEQFF. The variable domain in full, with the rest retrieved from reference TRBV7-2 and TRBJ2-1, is GAGVSQSPSNKVTEKGKDVELRCDPISGHTALYWYRQSLGQGLEFLIYFQGNSAPDKSGLPSDRFSAERTGGSVSTLTIQRTQQEDSAVYLCASSLAASGRNEQFFGPGTRLTVL.

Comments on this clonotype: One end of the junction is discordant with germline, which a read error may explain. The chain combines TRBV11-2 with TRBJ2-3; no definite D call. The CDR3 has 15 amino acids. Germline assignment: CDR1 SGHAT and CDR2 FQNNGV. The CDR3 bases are TGTGCCCGCAGCTCGAAGGCTGTGAACACAGAGACGCAGTATTTT. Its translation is CARSSKAVNTETQYF.

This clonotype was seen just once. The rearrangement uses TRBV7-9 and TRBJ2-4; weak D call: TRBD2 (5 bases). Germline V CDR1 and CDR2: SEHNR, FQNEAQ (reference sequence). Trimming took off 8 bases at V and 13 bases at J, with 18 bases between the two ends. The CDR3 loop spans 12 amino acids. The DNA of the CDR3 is TGTGCCAGCGGTCCCGCCGGGGATACCCAGTACTTC. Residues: CASGPAGDTQYF.

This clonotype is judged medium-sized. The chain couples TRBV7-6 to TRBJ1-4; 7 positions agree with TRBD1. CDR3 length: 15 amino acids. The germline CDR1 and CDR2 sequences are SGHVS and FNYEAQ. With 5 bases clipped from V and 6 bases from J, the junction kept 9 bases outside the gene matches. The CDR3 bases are TGTGCCAGCAGCCCCGCAGGGGGGACGCATGAAAAACTGTTTTTT. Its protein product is CASSPAGGTHEKLFF.

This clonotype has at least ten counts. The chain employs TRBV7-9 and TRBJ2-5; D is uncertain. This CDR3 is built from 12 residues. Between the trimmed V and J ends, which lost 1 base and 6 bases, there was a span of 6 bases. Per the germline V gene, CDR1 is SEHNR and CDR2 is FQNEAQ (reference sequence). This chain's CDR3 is CASSLGPKTQYF. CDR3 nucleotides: TGTGCCAGCAGCTTAGGCCCCAAGACCCAGTACTTC. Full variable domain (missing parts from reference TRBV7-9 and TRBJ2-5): DTGVSQNPRHKITKRGQNVTFRCDPISEHNRLYWYRQTLGQGPEFLTYFQNEAQLEKSRLLSDRFSAERPKGSFSTLEIQRTEQGDSAMYLCASSLGPKTQYFGPGTRLLVL.

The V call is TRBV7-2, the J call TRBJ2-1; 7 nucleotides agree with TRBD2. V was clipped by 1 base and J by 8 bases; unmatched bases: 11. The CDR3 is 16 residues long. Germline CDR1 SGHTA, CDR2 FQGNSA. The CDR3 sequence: CASSLEASGGVDEQFF. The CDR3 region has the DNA TGTGCCAGCAGCTTAGAAGCTAGCGGAGGGGTGGATGAGCAGTTCTTC. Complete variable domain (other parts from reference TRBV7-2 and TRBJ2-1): GAGVSQSPSNKVTEKGKDVELRCDPISGHTALYWYRQSLGQGLEFLIYFQGNSAPDKSGLPSDRFSAERTGGSVSTLTIQRTQQEDSAVYLCASSLEASGGVDEQFFGPGTRLTVL.

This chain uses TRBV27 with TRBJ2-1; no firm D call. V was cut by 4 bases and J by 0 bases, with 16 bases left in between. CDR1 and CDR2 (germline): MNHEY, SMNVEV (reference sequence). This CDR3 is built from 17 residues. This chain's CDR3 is CASSSDPISSSYNEQFF. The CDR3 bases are TGTGCCAGCAGTTCTGACCCCATTTCTAGCTCCTACAATGAGCAGTTCTTC.

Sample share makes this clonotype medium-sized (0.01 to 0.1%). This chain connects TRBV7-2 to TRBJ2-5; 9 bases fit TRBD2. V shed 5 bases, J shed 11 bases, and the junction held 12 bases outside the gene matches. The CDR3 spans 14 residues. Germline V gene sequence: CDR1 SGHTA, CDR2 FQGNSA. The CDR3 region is CASSPDLAGVGQYF. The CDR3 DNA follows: TGTGCCAGCAGCCCAGATTTAGCGGGAGTAGGGCAGTACTTC.

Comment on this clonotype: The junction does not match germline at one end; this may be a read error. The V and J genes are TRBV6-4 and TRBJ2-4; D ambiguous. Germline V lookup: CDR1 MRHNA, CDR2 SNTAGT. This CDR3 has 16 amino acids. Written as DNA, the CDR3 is TGTGCCAGCCGTGACTCTGGGCTGAGCTCCAAAAACATGCAGTTTTTC. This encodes CASRDSGLSSKNMQFF.

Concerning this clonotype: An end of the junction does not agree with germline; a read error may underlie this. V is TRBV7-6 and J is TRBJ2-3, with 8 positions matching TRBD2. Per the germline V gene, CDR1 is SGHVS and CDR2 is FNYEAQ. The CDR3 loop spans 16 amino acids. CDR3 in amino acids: CASSFMARGATDTQYF. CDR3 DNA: TGTGCCAGCAGCTTCATGGCGCGGGGGGCCACAGATACGCAGTATTTC. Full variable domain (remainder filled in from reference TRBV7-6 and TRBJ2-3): GAGVSQSPRYKVTKRGQDVALRCDPISGHVSLYWYRQALGQGPEFLTYFNYEAQQDKSGLPNDRFSAERPEGSISTLTIQRTEQRDSAMYRCASSFMARGATDTQYFGPGTRLTVL.

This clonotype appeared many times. CDR3 sequence: CASRGSSYNEQFF. CDR3 nucleotides: TGTGCCAGCAGAGGGAGCTCCTACAATGAGCAGTTCTTC. The rearrangement links TRBV11-1 to TRBJ2-1; the D gene is possibly TRBD2 (5 bases). The CDR3 has 13 residues. The germline V gene has CDR1 SGHAT and CDR2 FQDESV (reference sequence). V was trimmed by 6 bases and J by 0 bases, leaving 6 bases between them.

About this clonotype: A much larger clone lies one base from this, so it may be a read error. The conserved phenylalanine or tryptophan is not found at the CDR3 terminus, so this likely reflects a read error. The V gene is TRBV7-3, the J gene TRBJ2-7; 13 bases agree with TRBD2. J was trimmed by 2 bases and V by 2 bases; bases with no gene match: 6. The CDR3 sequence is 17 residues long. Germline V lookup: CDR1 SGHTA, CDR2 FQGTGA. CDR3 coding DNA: TGTGCCAGCAGCTTAGGGACTAGCGGGATCCGACCCTACGAGCAGTACCTC. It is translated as CASSLGTSGIRPYEQYL.

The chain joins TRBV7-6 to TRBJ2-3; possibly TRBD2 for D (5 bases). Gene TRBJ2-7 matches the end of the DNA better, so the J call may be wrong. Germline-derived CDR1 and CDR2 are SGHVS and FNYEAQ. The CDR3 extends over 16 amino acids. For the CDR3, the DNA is TGTGCCAGCAGCTTAATGGCGGGCCGTGGCACAGAGACGCAGTACTTC. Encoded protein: CASSLMAGRGTETQYF.

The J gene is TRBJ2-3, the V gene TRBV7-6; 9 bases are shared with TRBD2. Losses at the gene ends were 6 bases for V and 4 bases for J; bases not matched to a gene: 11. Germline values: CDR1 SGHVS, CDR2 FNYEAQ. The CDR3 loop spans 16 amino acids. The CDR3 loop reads CASRGMAGGDPDTQYF. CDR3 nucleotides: TGTGCCAGCAGGGGAATGGCGGGGGGGGACCCAGATACGCAGTATTTT.